This entry features one T cell receptor beta chain sequence. This clone's antigen is unknown. No much larger clone is present one base from it, and per-base qualities are unavailable. The germline V gene yields SGHVS for CDR1 and FQNEAQ for CDR2. From the cysteine through the phenylalanine, the CDR3 covers 15 amino acids. Only the CDR3 portion is preserved as DNA: 45 bases, with reading frame beginning at the first base. The junction shows trimming of 1 base on V and 5 bases on J, plus 14 bases between the germline ends. The data were obtained in a study of shared clonotypes between healthy human individuals (dated by TCRdb to 2020 to 2022). Describing the broader study: The cohort included three men and a couple of women between 18 and 49 years of age. For each donor, CD4 naive and CD4 memory were each given three plates, CD8 naive was given two plates, and CD8 memory was given one plate. To increase sequencing depth and limit assay-specific biases, different laboratories used diverse techniques to prepare libraries and sequence TCR repertoires. Between about 0.85 and 9.5 billion PBMCs per donor were obtained by leukapheresis. To estimate repertoire size and how much clonotypes are shared between individuals, the study performed deep sequencing of blood TCR repertoires from a handful of healthy adults. General findings and caveats noted by the study authors: Incomplete sequencing was indicated by rarefaction of sorted-subset datasets, despite the large sequencing depth. Naive subsets generally had larger estimated clonotype richness than memory subsets did. Higher generation probabilities were observed for clonotypes shared by all four sorted-subset donors than for non-shared clonotypes. Across a handful of donors, about 5.2% of naive CD4, around 3.5% of naive CD8, 2% to 2.5% of memory CD4, and approximately 0.4% of memory CD8 clonotypes were shared. The genetic and exposure-history diversity represented was limited by the small number of donors. Sampling was restricted to blood, and TCR repertoires in tissues likely differ from the TCR repertoires found in blood. Pairwise subsampling indicated that sequencing depth was expected to affect the degree of clonotype sharing among donors.

The donors were healthy, HIV-negative adults with no recently reported acute infections or vaccinations. All donors were Caucasian adults living in Nashville, Tennessee, USA. CD4+ T cells were enriched by magnetic negative selection; naive cells were then positively selected on CD45RA, and the negative fraction formed the memory subset. After blood collection by leukapheresis, PBMCs were isolated using Ficoll-Histopaque density gradient centrifugation and then cryopreserved in the vapor phase of liquid nitrogen. Purity and quantity of every magnetically sorted T cell population were checked by analytical flow cytometry. Each sorted fraction had its genomic DNA isolated and then quantified by UV absorbance on a Nanodrop 2000c. TCR CDR3 regions were amplified from genomic DNA by multiplex PCR using the deep immunoSEQ assay. Extracted genomic DNA from each cell subset was distributed evenly across all wells of several immunoSEQ 96-well plates, and each plate was treated as a replicate. Each replicate PCR for sorted subsets received roughly 0.2 ug genomic DNA, equal to roughly 30,000 T cell genomes. Purified libraries were quantified with a Qubit 3.0 fluorometer, sized on a Bioanalyzer 2100, and re-quantified with the KAPA Library Quantification kit. Every immunoSEQ 96-well plate was sequenced on a separate single-read 150-cycle Illumina NextSeq 550 flow cell. The study's processing was this. Because the immunoSEQ output included only junctional sequences and no quality scores, the filtering could not be the same as the filtering used for full-length reads. To assign V/J genes and CDR3, sequences were annotated against IMGT germline references using PyIR, a Python wrapper for IgBLAST v1.9. Reads were removed for weak V/J assignments (E-value above 1e-6), missing CDR3, stop codons, out-of-frame junctions, or ambiguous translated residues. V3J clonotypes were defined as sequences sharing an identical inferred V gene, J gene, and CDR3 amino acid sequence. Percentage overlap between repertoires was calculated by dividing the number of shared unique clonotypes by the size of the smaller repertoire. Richness of each repertoire was evaluated using RTK rarefaction, the Chao1 estimator, and Recon v2.1 estimates of unobserved clonotypes. OLGA was used to compute generation probabilities for all TCRbeta clonotypes that the gDNA method yielded from a handful of donors. Not all clones reach the TCRdb copy of this immuneACCESS table, which keeps in-frame sequences only. Checked studies attribute under half of the gap to unresolved V genes and leave the rest unexplained. V and J calls and clone size are given by that table; D and trimming were obtained from the DNA. Present in this sample are roughly 2,300,000 clones, around 93% of which were seen just once. Of the sample, 0.37% is held by the ten largest clones.

Sequencing input: naive CD4+ T cells from PBMCs. The sample's cell subset or site label, decoded: CD45RA+ positively selected. The origin of this receptor is a man younger than 30 in good health. Some clones in this sample may be carry-over from other donors' samples. This chain is built from TRBV7-8 and TRBJ1-1; the D gene lacks a confident call. CDR3 region: CASSLVSGLRTEAFF. The nucleotide sequence reads as follows: TGTGCCAGCAGCTTAGTATCCGGGTTGAGGACTGAAGCTTTCTTT.